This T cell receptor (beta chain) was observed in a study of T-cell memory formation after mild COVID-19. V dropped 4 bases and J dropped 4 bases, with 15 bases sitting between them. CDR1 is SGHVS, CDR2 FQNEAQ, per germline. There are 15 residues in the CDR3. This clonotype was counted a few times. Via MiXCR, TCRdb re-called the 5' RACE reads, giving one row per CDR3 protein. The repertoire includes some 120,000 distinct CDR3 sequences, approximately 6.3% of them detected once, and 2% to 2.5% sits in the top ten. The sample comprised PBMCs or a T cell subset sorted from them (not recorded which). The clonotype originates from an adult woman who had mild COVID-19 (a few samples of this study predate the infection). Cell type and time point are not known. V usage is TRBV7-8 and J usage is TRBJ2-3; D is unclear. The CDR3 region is CASSSNSVLADTQYF. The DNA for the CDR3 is TGTGCCAGCAGCTCAAATTCCGTGTTAGCAGATACGCAGTATTTT.